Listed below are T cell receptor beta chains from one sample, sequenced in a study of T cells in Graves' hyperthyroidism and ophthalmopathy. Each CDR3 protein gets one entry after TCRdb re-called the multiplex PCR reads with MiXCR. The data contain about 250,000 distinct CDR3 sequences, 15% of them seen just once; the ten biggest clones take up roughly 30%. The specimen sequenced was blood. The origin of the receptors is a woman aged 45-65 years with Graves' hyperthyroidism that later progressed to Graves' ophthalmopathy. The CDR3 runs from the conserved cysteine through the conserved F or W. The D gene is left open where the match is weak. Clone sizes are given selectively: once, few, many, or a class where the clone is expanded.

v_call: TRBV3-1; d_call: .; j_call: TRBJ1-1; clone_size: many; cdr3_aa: CASSPSDINTEAFF; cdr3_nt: TGTGCCAGCAGCCCCTCGGACATTAACACTGAAGCTTTCTTT
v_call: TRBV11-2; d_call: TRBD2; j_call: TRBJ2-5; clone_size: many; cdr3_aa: CASSFPDWREVQGETQYF; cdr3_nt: TGTGCCAGCAGTTTCCCGGACTGGCGGGAGGTTCAAGGAGAGACCCAGTACTTC
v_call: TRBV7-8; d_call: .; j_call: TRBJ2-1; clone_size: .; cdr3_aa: CASSLVGVRGTYNEQFF; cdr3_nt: TGTGCCAGCAGCTTAGTAGGGGTACGAGGGACATACAATGAGCAGTTCTTC
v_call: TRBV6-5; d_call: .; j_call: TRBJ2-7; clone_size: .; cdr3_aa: CASSYTTSSALDEQYF; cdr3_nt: TGTGCCAGCAGTTACACCACTAGCTCTGCTTTGGACGAGCAGTACTTC
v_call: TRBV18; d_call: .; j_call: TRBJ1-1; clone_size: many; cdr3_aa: CASSPLGPEAFF; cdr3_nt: TGTGCCAGCTCACCACTTGGCCCTGAAGCTTTCTTT
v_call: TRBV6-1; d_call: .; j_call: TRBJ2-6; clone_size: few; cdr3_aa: CASSARGGVGANVLTF; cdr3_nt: TGTGCCAGCAGTGCAAGGGGGGGGGTCGGGGCCAACGTCCTGACTTTC
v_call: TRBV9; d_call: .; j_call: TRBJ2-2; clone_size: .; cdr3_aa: CASSVNRRVGSTGELFF; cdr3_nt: TGTGCCAGCAGCGTAAACAGAAGGGTCGGTAGCACCGGGGAGCTGTTTTTT
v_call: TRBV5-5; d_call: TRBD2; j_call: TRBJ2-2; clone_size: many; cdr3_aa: CASSLEGLADTGELFF; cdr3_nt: TGTGCCAGCAGCTTGGAGGGACTAGCGGACACCGGGGAGCTGTTTTTT
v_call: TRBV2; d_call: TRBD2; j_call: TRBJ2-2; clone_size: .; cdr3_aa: CASRGGPNTGELFF; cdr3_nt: TGTGCCAGCAGGGGAGGGCCGAACACCGGGGAGCTGTTTTTT
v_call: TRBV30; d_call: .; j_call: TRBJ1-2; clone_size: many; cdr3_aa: CAWSVLPRASTYGYTF; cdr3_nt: TGTGCCTGGAGTGTACTACCCAGGGCTTCTACCTATGGCTACACCTTC
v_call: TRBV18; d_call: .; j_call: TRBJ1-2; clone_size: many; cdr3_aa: CASSPPGGPGYTF; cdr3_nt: TGTGCCAGCTCACCACCCGGCGGACCTGGCTACACCTTC
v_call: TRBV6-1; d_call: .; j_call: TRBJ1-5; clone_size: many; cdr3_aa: CASSLQGRGNQPQHF; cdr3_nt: TGTGCCAGCAGTCTCCAGGGTAGGGGCAATCAGCCCCAGCATTTT
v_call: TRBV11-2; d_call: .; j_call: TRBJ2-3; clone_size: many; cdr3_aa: CASAPPSTDTQYF; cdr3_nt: TGTGCCAGCGCACCTCCGAGCACAGATACGCAGTATTTT
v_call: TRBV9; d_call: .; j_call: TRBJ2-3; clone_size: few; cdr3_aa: CASSRDRISSTDTQYF; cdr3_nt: TGTGCCAGCAGCCGCGACAGGATCTCTAGCACAGATACGCAGTATTTT
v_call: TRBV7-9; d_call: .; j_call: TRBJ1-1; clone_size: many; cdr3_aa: CASSTQGATEAFF; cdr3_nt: TGTGCCAGCAGCACTCAGGGTGCCACTGAAGCTTTCTTT
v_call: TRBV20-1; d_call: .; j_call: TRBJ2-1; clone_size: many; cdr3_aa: CSASGEDNEQFF; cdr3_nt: TGCAGTGCTTCAGGGGAAGACAATGAGCAGTTCTTC
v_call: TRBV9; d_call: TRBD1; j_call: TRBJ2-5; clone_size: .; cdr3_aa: CASSVATGGGWETQYF; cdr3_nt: TGTGCCAGCAGCGTAGCTACAGGGGGCGGATGGGAGACCCAGTACTTC
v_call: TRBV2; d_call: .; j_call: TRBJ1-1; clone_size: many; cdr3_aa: CASSLPGAHTEAFF; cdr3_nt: TGTGCCAGCAGTCTTCCGGGAGCGCACACTGAAGCTTTCTTT
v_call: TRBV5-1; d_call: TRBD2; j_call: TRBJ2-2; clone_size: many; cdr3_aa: CASSLIAGENTGELFF; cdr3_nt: TGCGCCAGCAGCTTAATAGCGGGAGAAAACACCGGGGAGCTGTTTTTT
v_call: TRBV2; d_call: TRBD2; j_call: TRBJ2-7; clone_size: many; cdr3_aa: CATLGGAYEQYF; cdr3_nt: TGTGCCACCCTGGGGGGGGCCTACGAGCAGTACTTC
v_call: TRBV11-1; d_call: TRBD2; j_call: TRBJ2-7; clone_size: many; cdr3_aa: CASSGGLAGISYEQYF; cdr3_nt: TGTGCCAGCAGCGGAGGACTAGCGGGGATAAGCTACGAGCAGTACTTC
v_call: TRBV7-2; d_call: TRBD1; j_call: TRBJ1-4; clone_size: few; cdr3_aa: CASSPRQGGKLFF; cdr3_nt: TGTGCCAGCAGCCCTCGACAGGGCGGAAAACTGTTTTTT
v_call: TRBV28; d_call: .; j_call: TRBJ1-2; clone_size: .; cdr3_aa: CASSDRGLEGYTF; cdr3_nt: TGTGCCAGCAGTGACAGAGGACTTGAGGGCTACACCTTC
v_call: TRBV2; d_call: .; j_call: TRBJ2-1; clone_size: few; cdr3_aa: CASREGRYNEQFF; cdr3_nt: TGTGCCAGCAGGGAGGGACGGTACAATGAGCAGTTCTTC
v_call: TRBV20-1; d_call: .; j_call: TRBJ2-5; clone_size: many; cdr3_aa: CSARKETQYF; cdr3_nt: TGCAGTGCCCGGAAAGAGACCCAGTACTTC
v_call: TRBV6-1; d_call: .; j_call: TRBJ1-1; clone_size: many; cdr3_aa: CASSEGRGLTEAFF; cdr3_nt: TGTGCCAGCAGTGAAGGCAGGGGATTAACTGAAGCTTTCTTT
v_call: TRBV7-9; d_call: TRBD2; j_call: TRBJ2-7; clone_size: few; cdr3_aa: CASSDSLAAGAEQYF; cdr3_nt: TGTGCCAGCTCGGACTCACTAGCGGCGGGAGCCGAGCAGTACTTC
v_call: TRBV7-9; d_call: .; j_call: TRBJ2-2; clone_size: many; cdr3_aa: CASSPPGELFF; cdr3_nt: TGTGCCAGCAGCCCCCCCGGGGAGCTGTTTTTT
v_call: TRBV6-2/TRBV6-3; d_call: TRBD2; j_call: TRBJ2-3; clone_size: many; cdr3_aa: CASRAWRGLAEPKNPDTQYF; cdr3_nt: TGTGCCAGCAGAGCATGGAGGGGACTAGCCGAACCCAAAAATCCAGATACGCAGTATTTT
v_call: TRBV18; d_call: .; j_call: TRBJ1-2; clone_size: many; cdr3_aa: CASSPEVQVYGYTF; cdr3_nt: TGTGCCAGCTCACCCGAGGTACAGGTCTATGGCTACACCTTC
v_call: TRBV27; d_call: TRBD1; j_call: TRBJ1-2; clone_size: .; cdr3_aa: CASRGQGAYGYTF; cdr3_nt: TGTGCCAGTCGCGGACAGGGAGCGTATGGCTACACCTTC
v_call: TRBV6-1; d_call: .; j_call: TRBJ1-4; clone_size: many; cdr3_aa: CASSDRADEKLFF; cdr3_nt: TGTGCCAGCAGTGATAGGGCAGACGAAAAACTGTTTTTT
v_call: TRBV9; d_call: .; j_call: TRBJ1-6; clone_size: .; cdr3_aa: CASSGPQNSPLHF; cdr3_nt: TGTGCCAGCAGCGGCCCCCAGAATTCACCCCTCCACTTT
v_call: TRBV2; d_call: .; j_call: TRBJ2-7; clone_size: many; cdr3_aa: CASSYEKQYF; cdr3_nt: TGTGCCAGCAGCTACGAGAAGCAGTACTTC
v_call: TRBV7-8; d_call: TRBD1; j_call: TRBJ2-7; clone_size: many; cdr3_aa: CASSFPGQLYEQYF; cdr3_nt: TGTGCCAGCAGCTTCCCGGGACAGCTGTACGAGCAGTACTTC
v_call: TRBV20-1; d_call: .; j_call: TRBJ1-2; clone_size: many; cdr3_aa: CSARSRTGGYTF; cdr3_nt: TGCAGTGCAAGATCCCGGACGGGTGGCTACACCTTC
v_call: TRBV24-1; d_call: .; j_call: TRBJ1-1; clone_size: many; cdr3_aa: CATSDATENTEAFF; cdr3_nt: TGTGCCACCAGTGATGCTACAGAAAACACTGAAGCTTTCTTT
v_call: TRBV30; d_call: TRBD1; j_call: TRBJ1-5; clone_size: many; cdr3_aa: CAWSGQGGNQPQHF; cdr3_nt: TGTGCCTGGAGTGGACAGGGGGGCAATCAGCCCCAGCATTTT
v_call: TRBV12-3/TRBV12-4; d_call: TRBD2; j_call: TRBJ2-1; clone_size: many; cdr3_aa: CASSFSLRGLPTETSYNEQFF; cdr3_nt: TGTGCCAGCAGTTTCTCACTAAGGGGACTACCGACCGAAACCTCCTACAATGAGCAGTTCTTC
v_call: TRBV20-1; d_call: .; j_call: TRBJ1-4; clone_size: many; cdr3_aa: CSAGYEKLFF; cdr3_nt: TGCAGTGCAGGGTATGAAAAACTGTTTTTT
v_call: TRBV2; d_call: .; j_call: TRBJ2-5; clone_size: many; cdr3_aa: CASSEASWGRETQYF; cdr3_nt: TGTGCCAGCAGTGAAGCCTCGTGGGGCCGGGAGACCCAGTACTTC
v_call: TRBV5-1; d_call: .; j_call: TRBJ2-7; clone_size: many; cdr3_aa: CASSSPLGSSYEQYF; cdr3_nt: TGCGCCAGCAGCTCCCCTCTGGGAAGCTCCTACGAGCAGTACTTC
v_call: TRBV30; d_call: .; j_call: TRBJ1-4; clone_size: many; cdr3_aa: CAWSAGTSNEKLFF; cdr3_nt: TGTGCCTGGAGTGCCGGGACATCGAATGAAAAACTGTTTTTT
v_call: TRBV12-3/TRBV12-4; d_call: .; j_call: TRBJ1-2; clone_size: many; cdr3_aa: CASSLVGTYMSGYTF; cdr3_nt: TGTGCCAGCAGTTTAGTAGGCACTTATATGAGTGGCTACACCTTC
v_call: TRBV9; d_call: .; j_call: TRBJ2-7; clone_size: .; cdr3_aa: CASSVAQGHYEQYF; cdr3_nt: TGTGCCAGCAGCGTTGCGCAGGGCCACTACGAGCAGTACTTC
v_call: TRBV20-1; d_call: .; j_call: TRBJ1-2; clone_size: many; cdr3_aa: CSVGGGRNYGYTF; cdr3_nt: TGCAGTGTTGGGGGGGGACGGAACTATGGCTACACCTTC
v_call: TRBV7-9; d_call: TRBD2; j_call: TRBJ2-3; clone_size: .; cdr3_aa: CASSLDIAGDVTDTQYF; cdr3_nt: TGTGCCAGCAGCTTAGATATAGCGGGAGACGTTACAGATACGCAGTATTTT
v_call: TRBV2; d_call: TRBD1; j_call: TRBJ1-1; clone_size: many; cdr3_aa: CASSYRGRTEAFF; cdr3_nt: TGTGCCAGCAGTTACAGGGGTAGGACTGAAGCTTTCTTT
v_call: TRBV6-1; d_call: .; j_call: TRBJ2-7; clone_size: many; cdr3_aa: CASSTTGFYEQYF; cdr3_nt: TGTGCCAGCAGCACAACGGGATTTTACGAGCAGTACTTC
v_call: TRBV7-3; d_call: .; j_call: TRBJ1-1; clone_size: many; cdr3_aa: CASSSSSRDTEAFF; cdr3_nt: TGTGCCAGCAGCTCTAGCTCTAGGGACACTGAAGCTTTCTTT
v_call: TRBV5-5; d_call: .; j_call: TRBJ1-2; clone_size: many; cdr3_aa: CASSSRSGTTLYGYTF; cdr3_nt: TGTGCCAGCAGCTCCCGTTCCGGGACTACCCTCTATGGCTACACCTTC
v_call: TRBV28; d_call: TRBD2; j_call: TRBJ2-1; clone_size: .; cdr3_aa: CASSLLAGGPGEQFF; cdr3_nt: TGTGCCAGCAGTTTACTAGCGGGAGGGCCAGGTGAGCAGTTCTTC
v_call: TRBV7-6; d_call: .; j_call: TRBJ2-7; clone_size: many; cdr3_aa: CASSPAGRGRGIEQYF; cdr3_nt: TGTGCCAGCAGTCCCGCCGGCCGGGGAAGGGGGATCGAGCAGTACTTC
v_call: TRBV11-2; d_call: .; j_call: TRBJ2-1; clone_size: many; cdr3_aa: CASSLLGEGEGPGYEQFF; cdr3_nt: TGTGCCAGCAGCCTCCTTGGGGAGGGGGAGGGCCCCGGATATGAGCAGTTCTTC
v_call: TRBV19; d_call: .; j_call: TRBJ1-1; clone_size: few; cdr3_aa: CASIGIYFEAFF; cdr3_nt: TGTGCCAGTATCGGAATTTATTTTGAAGCTTTCTTT
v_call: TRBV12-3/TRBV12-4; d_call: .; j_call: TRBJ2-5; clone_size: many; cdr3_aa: CASSSPRRDQETQYF; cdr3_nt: TGTGCCAGCAGTTCGCCCCGGCGGGACCAAGAGACCCAGTACTTC
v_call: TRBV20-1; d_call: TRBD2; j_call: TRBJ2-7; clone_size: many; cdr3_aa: CSARDGQLREAGGEQYF; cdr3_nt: TGCAGTGCTAGAGATGGCCAGTTGCGGGAGGCGGGTGGAGAGCAGTACTTC
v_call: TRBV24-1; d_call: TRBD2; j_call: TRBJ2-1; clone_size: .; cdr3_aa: CATSDPGLAGGHEQFF; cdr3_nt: TGTGCCACCAGTGATCCAGGACTAGCGGGAGGCCATGAGCAGTTCTTC
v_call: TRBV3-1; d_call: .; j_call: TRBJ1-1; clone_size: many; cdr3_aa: CASSQAATTEAFF; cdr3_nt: TGTGCCAGCAGCCAAGCCGCTACCACTGAAGCTTTCTTT
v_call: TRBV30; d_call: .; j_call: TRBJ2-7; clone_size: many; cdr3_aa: CAWSGKQGFEQYF; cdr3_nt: TGTGCCTGGAGTGGAAAACAGGGCTTCGAGCAGTACTTC